This T cell receptor beta chain originates from a study of shared clonotypes between healthy human individuals. Assay: immunoSEQ multiplex PCR; the TCRdb copy retains only in-frame clones and omits some. The sample contains about 2.1 million clones, approximately 94% of which appear only once. In germline, CDR1 is ENHRY, CDR2 SYGVKD. The CDR3 covers 12 residues. Germline trimming cut 6 bases from V and 7 bases from J; bases unmatched to any gene: 1. The naive CD8 fraction comprised CD45RO-negative cells positively selected for CCR7 and excluded terminally differentiated effector memory CD45RA+ cells. All of the donors resided in Nashville, Tennessee, and each was a Caucasian adult.

The sequence was collected from a man younger than 30 in good health. Some clones in this sample may be carry-over from other donors' samples. Source material: naive CD8+ T cells from PBMCs. The rearrangement links TRBV10-3 to TRBJ2-1; 9 bases are a match to TRBD2. The CDR3 reads CAIRGLANEQFF. The CDR3 bases are TGTGCCATCAGAGGACTAGCGAATGAGCAGTTCTTC.